The 30 T cell receptor beta chains below all came from one sample that was sequenced in a study of cytomegalovirus exposure and HLA in healthy donors. Use of 60 Vbeta and 13 Jbeta primers characterized the PCR. Only in-frame clones appear in the TCRdb table, and some are missing; sequencing was by immunoSEQ multiplex PCR. The sample shows fewer than 250,000 clones, 65% to 90% of them seen only once. Source material: PBMCs. The origin of the receptors is a girl aged 5 to 17 in good health and CMV-seronegative.

The V call is TRBV5-4, the J call TRBJ2-7, with a possible D match to TRBD2 (5 bases). CDR1 and CDR2 from the germline V gene are SGHNT and YYREEE (reference sequence). Trimming removed 10 bases at V and 6 bases at J, with 23 bases between. The CDR3 loop spans 14 amino acids. CDR3 sequence: CALGSEAAASEQYF. DNA of the CDR3: TGTGCCCTCGGATCGGAAGCGGCCGCCTCCGAGCAGTACTTC. The whole variable domain, filled in from reference TRBV5-4 and TRBJ2-7, reads ETGVTQSPTHLIKTRGQQVTLRCSSQSGHNTVSWYQQALGQGPQFIFQYYREEENGRGNFPPRFSGLQFPNYSSELNVNALELDDSALYLCALGSEAAASEQYFGPGTRLTVT.

The rearrangement links TRBV30 to TRBJ1-2; 9 positions agree with TRBD1. J lost 1 base, V lost 5 bases, and 2 bases had no gene match. Germline CDR1 GTSNPN, CDR2 SVGIG (reference sequence). CDR3 length equals 13 residues. The CDR3 region has the DNA TGTGCCTGGGGGACAGGGATTAACTATGGCTACACCTTC. This sequence encodes CAWGTGINYGYTF.

The chain is built from TRBV15 and TRBJ2-1; 11 nucleotides agree with TRBD2. V lost 0 bases, J lost 9 bases, and 10 bases stayed unmatched. Germline V lookup: CDR1 LNHNV, CDR2 YYDKDF (reference sequence). The CDR3 covers 17 residues. The CDR3 DNA reads as TGTGCCACCAGCAGAGATCCGGGACTAGCGGTAGGTGGTGAGCAGTTCTTC. Translated, it gives CATSRDPGLAVGGEQFF.

The chain combines TRBV5-4 with TRBJ2-5; D may be TRBD1 (6 bases). The CDR3 consists of 14 residues. Per the germline V gene, CDR1 is SGHNT and CDR2 is YYREEE (reference sequence). The germline V and J ends were trimmed by 1 base and 4 bases, with 11 bases remaining between them. Here the CDR3 DNA reads TGTGCCAGCAGCTTGAGACAGGTCAGAGAGACCCAGTACTTC. Translating it yields CASSLRQVRETQYF.

This sequence joins TRBV5-1 and TRBJ1-3; D gene uncertain. Between the trimmed V and J ends, which lost 7 bases and 0 bases, there was a span of 14 bases. Germline V gene lookup returns CDR1 SGHRS and CDR2 YFSETQ. CDR3 size: 15 residues. The CDR3 here is CASCYAGDSGNTIYF. The CDR3, as DNA: TGCGCCAGCTGCTACGCGGGAGACTCTGGAAACACCATATATTTT.

This clone was detected only a few times. In DNA, the CDR3 is TGTGCCAGCAGTTTTCCGCAGGGTCTGGACACTGAAGCTTTCTTT. This sequence encodes CASSFPQGLDTEAFF. The rearrangement uses TRBV6-6 and TRBJ1-1; D possibly corresponds to TRBD1 (5 bases). Germline-derived CDR1 and CDR2 are MNHNY and SVGAGI (reference sequence). The CDR3 extends over 15 amino acids. Trimming pared 4 bases from V and 3 bases from J, leaving 15 bases between.

The J gene is TRBJ1-2, the V gene TRBV19; a weak D match, TRBD1 (5 bases). CDR3 length equals 12 residues. Germline V lookup: CDR1 LNHDA, CDR2 SQIVND (reference sequence). V was shortened by 4 bases and J by 5 bases, with 8 bases between the two germline ends. The CDR3 sequence is CASSKSGYGYTF. The CDR3 DNA sequence: TGTGCCAGTAGTAAATCAGGGTATGGCTACACCTTC.

The chain joins TRBV28 to TRBJ2-1; 8 bases agree with TRBD1. This CDR3 contains 13 residues. Germline CDR1 reads MDHEN; CDR2 reads SYDVKM. J lost 8 bases, V lost 8 bases, and 8 bases had no gene match. In DNA, the CDR3 is TGTGCCAGCGGGTGGACAGGGCGCGATGAGCAGTTCTTC. As protein: CASGWTGRDEQFF.

In its sample, this clone was seen a few times. V gene TRBV25-1 combines with J gene TRBJ2-1, with 12 bases matching TRBD1. The CDR3 extends over 15 amino acids. Germline CDR1 and CDR2: MGHDK and SYGVNS. The junction had 6 bases not matched to a gene; V was cut back by 7 bases and J by 5 bases. This CDR3 reads CASTGTGGADNEQFF. CDR3 coding DNA: TGTGCCAGCACTGGGACAGGGGGCGCGGACAATGAGCAGTTCTTC.

J is TRBJ2-3 and V is TRBV15; no clear D. The germline V gene encodes CDR1 LNHNV and CDR2 YYDKDF (reference sequence). The CDR3 spans 13 residues. V was cut by 0 bases and J by 5 bases, with 6 bases left in between. This CDR3 reads CATSRDPGDTQYF. For the CDR3, the DNA is TGTGCCACCAGCAGAGACCCCGGAGATACGCAGTATTTT.

The chain has TRBV11-2 and TRBJ2-2; 8 nucleotides match TRBD1. The J segment lost 1 base and the V segment lost 5 bases, leaving 3 bases of the junction unmatched. CDR1 is SGHAT and CDR2 is FQNNGV in the germline V gene. The CDR3 is made up of 15 amino acids. The DNA of the CDR3 is TGTGCCAGCAGCCGAGGACAGGGGAACACCGGGGAGCTGTTTTTT. It specifies CASSRGQGNTGELFF.

V is TRBV4-2 and J is TRBJ2-1; 8 bases fit TRBD1. The CDR3 covers 16 residues. V lost 0 bases, J lost 4 bases, and 5 bases stayed unmatched. Germline CDR1 reads LGHNA; CDR2 reads YNFKEQ. The CDR3 here is CASSQDGRTGYNEQFF. Here the CDR3 DNA reads TGTGCCAGCAGCCAAGACGGTAGGACAGGGTACAATGAGCAGTTCTTC.

This chain joins TRBV5-6 and TRBJ1-1, with a tentative D call TRBD1 (6 bases). V was cut by 2 bases and J by 9 bases, with 11 bases left in between. The CDR3 is 12 residues long. Germline CDR1 is SGHDT and CDR2 is YYEEEE. The CDR3 sequence is CASSFNRDKAFF. The CDR3 region has the DNA TGTGCCAGCAGCTTTAACAGGGACAAAGCTTTCTTT. Together with reference TRBV5-6 and TRBJ1-1, the CDR3 gives the full variable domain: DAGVTQSPTHLIKTRGQQVTLRCSPKSGHDTVSWYQQALGQGPQFIFQYYEEEERQRGNFPDRFSGHQFPNYSSELNVNALLLGDSALYLCASSFNRDKAFFGQGTRLTVV.

A few counts support this clone. V usage is TRBV19 and J usage is TRBJ2-1; D not certain. Germline loops: CDR1 LNHDA, CDR2 SQIVND (reference sequence). This CDR3 comprises 15 residues. V lost 4 bases and J lost 4, with 14 bases in between. The CDR3 sequence: CASSSSLQKYNEQFF. CDR3 bases: TGTGCCAGTAGTAGTAGCCTTCAGAAGTACAATGAGCAGTTCTTC.

The chain recombines TRBV4-3 with TRBJ1-1; D gene uncertain. There are 14 residues in the CDR3. Per the germline V gene, CDR1 is LGHNA and CDR2 is YSLEER. Trimming removed 5 bases from V and 6 bases from J, with 16 bases in between. The CDR3 DNA sequence: TGCGCCAGCAGCTTCTTAATTACCGGGTCTGAAGCTTTCTTT. Protein sequence: CASSFLITGSEAFF.

This chain uses TRBV30 with TRBJ1-4; no clear D. This CDR3 has 14 amino acids. CDR1 and CDR2 from the germline V gene are GTSNPN and SVGIG (reference sequence). V lost 4 bases, J lost 3 bases, and 12 bases lay in between. CDR3 in amino acids: CAWNYGPPNEKLFF. The CDR3 bases are TGTGCCTGGAACTACGGCCCACCTAATGAAAAACTGTTTTTT. The variable domain in full, with the rest retrieved from reference TRBV30 and TRBJ1-4, is SQTIHQWPATLVQPVGSPLSLECTVEGTSNPNLYWYRQAAGRGLQLLFYSVGIGQISSEVPQNLSASRPQDRQFILSSKKLLLSDSGFYLCAWNYGPPNEKLFFGSGTQLSVL.

About this clone: Within the sample, other DNA sequences also encode this same CDR3. The chain links TRBV30 to TRBJ1-1; a possible D gene is TRBD1 (6 bases). The CDR3 spans 12 residues. V gave up 3 bases and J gave up 1 base, with 6 bases separating them. Germline values: CDR1 GTSNPN, CDR2 SVGIG (reference sequence). The CDR3 sequence: CAWRQGNTEAFF. CDR3 in DNA: TGTGCCTGGAGACAGGGGAACACTGAAGCTTTCTTT.

This chain connects TRBV5-8 to TRBJ1-2, with D perhaps TRBD1 (6 bases). The CDR3 is made up of 14 amino acids. CDR1 is SGHTS and CDR2 is YDEGEE in the germline V gene. Trimming removed 4 bases from V and 2 bases from J, with 12 bases in between. The CDR3 DNA reads TGTGCCAGCAGCCTCTGGACAGTAAACTATGGCTACACCTTC. It is translated as CASSLWTVNYGYTF.

This chain joins TRBV7-2 and TRBJ1-3; D unresolved. There are 15 residues in the CDR3. V was cut by 5 bases and J by 0 bases, with 11 bases left in between. Per the germline V gene, CDR1 is SGHTA and CDR2 is FQGNSA. The CDR3 DNA sequence: TGTGCCAGCAGCCCGATGCTGAGCTCTGGAAACACCATATATTTT. Its protein is CASSPMLSSGNTIYF.

V and J are TRBV5-7 and TRBJ2-5; D is perhaps TRBD2 (5 bases). TRBV5-7 is filed as an ORF, its function uncertain. Between the trimmed V and J ends, which lost 5 bases and 5 bases, there was a span of 16 bases. The CDR3 contains 14 residues. CDR3 amino acids: CASSNSGPGETQYF. The CDR3 DNA follows: TGTGCCAGCAGTAATTCTGGGCCGGGGGAGACCCAGTACTTC.

The CDR3 DNA reads as TGTGCCTGGAGTGATGGACAGACGATGAACACTGAAGCTTTCTTT. Translating gives CAWSDGQTMNTEAFF. The chain carries TRBV30 and TRBJ1-1; TRBD1 might be the D (6 bases). CDR1 is GTSNPN, CDR2 SVGIG, per germline (reference sequence). Trimming left V 1 base short and J 0 bases short, with 12 bases between. The CDR3 spans 15 residues.

This clone was observed a few times. The chain employs TRBV28 and TRBJ2-2; TRBD2 is a possible D gene (7 bases). Germline CDR1 is MDHEN and CDR2 is SYDVKM. The ends were cut back, 6 bases at V and 0 bases at J, with 17 bases in the middle. The CDR3 is 17 residues long. The CDR3 DNA reads TGTGCCAGCAGCCCTCCGTGGGGGGGGCCGAACACCGGGGAGCTGTTTTTT. This sequence encodes CASSPPWGGPNTGELFF.

J is TRBJ1-3 and V is TRBV28; 9 nucleotides line up with TRBD1. Germline trimming cut 7 bases from V and 0 bases from J; bases unmatched to any gene: 19. The CDR3 has 20 amino acids. Per germline, CDR1 MDHEN and CDR2 SYDVKM. In DNA, the CDR3 is TGTGCCAGCATCCCGGGGGTGGGACAGGGAGCCCCAAACTCTGGAAACACCATATATTTT. This translates into CASIPGVGQGAPNSGNTIYF.

This rearrangement joins TRBV5-8 to TRBJ1-5; possibly TRBD1 for D (5 bases). The V and J ends lost 4 bases and 4 bases respectively, with 18 bases between them. This CDR3 has 16 residues. Per germline, CDR1 SGHTS and CDR2 YDEGEE. The CDR3 DNA reads as TGTGCCAGCAGCCCGCGGGGGAGGGTAGGGAATCAGCCCCAGCATTTT. This gives the protein CASSPRGRVGNQPQHF. Variable domain in full (rest from reference TRBV5-8 and TRBJ1-5): EAGVTQSPTHLIKTRGQQATLRCSPISGHTSVYWYQQALGLGLQFLLWYDEGEERNRGNFPPRFSGRQFPNYSSELNVNALELEDSALYLCASSPRGRVGNQPQHFGDGTRLSIL.

The J gene is TRBJ2-1, the V gene TRBV7-9; maybe TRBD1 (6 bases). Germline values: CDR1 SEHNR, CDR2 FQNEAQ (reference sequence). V was cut by 4 bases and J by 4 bases, with 17 bases left in between. The CDR3 is 16 amino acids. The CDR3 loop is CASSSRRQDSYNEQFF. In DNA form, the CDR3 reads TGTGCCAGCAGCTCCCGGAGACAGGACTCATACAATGAGCAGTTCTTC.

The chain couples TRBV10-3 to TRBJ1-2, with TRBD1 identical over 7 bases. The CDR3 contains 13 residues. Losses at the gene ends were 5 bases for V and 2 bases for J; bases not matched to a gene: 2. From germline, CDR1 is ENHRY and CDR2 SYGVKD. Here the CDR3 DNA reads TGTGCCATCAGTTGGGACAGCAACTATGGCTACACCTTC. It encodes CAISWDSNYGYTF.

This chain joins TRBV27 and TRBJ2-5, with D perhaps TRBD2 (5 bases). The J call could be wrong; TRBJ2-7 is a better fit for the DNA end. The CDR3 extends over 16 amino acids. Germline-derived CDR1 and CDR2 are MNHEY and SMNVEV (reference sequence). CDR3 sequence: CASSTPAADQSYEQYF. The CDR3 bases are TGTGCCAGCAGTACCCCGGCAGCGGATCAAAGCTACGAGCAGTACTTC.

J is TRBJ2-3 and V is TRBV19; 13 bases match TRBD2. The germline gives CDR1 LNHDA, CDR2 SQIVND (reference sequence). The CDR3 is 18 amino acids. The V gene end was trimmed by 4 bases and the J gene end by 4 bases; junction bases not matched to a gene: 11. CDR3 residues: CASSREKLAGGQADTQYF. The DNA for the CDR3 is TGTGCCAGTAGTAGGGAGAAACTAGCGGGGGGGCAGGCAGATACGCAGTATTTT.

J is TRBJ2-6 and V is TRBV7-3; no clear D gene. Trimming shortened V by 1 base and J by 0 bases, and 7 bases separated the two germline ends. The CDR3 has 16 residues. The germline V gene encodes CDR1 SGHTA and CDR2 FQGTGA. The CDR3 DNA is TGTGCCAGCAGCTTAAGCGGCGGCTCTGGGGCCAACGTCCTGACTTTC. It encodes CASSLSGGSGANVLTF.

The table lists this clone with a count of one. V usage is TRBV9 and J usage is TRBJ2-1; 9 positions agree with TRBD2. This CDR3 has 15 amino acids. V dropped 0 bases and J dropped 2; count of bases not matched to a gene: 0. Germline V lookup: CDR1 SGDLS, CDR2 YYNGEE. The CDR3 protein is CASSVGGGAYNEQFF. CDR3 sequence (DNA): TGTGCCAGCAGCGTAGGCGGGGGGGCCTACAATGAGCAGTTCTTC.